This T cell receptor beta chain was observed in a study of T cells in localized non-small cell lung cancer. Notes on the study in general: Among the tissues sampled, uninvolved adjacent lung had the highest T cell clonality, above tumor. Higher blood T cell density tracked longer overall survival. Appearance in adjacent lung was seen for a median about 58 of the top 100 tumor clones. Since sequencing was restricted to only one region of the tumor, intratumor heterogeneity remains a possibility.

As to this clone: What it binds is unknown.

TCRdb's copy holds only in-frame clones and misses some; the assay was immunoSEQ multiplex PCR. The sample has about 21,000 clones; 88% are singletons. Germline V lookup: CDR1 SEHNR, CDR2 FQNEAQ (reference sequence). The CDR3 spans 14 residues. After removal of 6 bases from V and 8 bases from J, the junction contained 8 bases not matched to a gene. Sequencing used peripheral blood mononuclear cells, obtained before any cancer treatment. The chain joins TRBV7-9 to TRBJ2-1; 9 nucleotides align to TRBD1. This sequence originates from a male donor at least 60 years old with stage II lung adenocarcinoma. CDR3 loop: CASRWDRASDEQFF. In DNA form, the CDR3 reads TGTGCCAGCAGATGGGACAGGGCGTCGGATGAGCAGTTCTTC.